This TCR beta chain was captured in a study of cytomegalovirus exposure and HLA in healthy donors. Study context: Samples from HLA-typed donors yielded about 85 million unique TCRs in an early data release. Study-wide results and caveats: Per a prior analysis, the majority of TCR beta V segments were productive roughly 90% or roughly 30% of the time.

PCR was performed using 60 Vbeta and 13 Jbeta primers. Per the original data handling: Roughly 12 million of roughly 81 million unique TCR beta chains were shared, per a later count. Data came from immunoSEQ multiplex PCR; TCRdb stores just in-frame clones and leaves some out. V, J and clone size were drawn from that table, and D and trimming were deduced from the DNA. The sample records 150,000 to 200,000 clones, around 85% being singletons. Worth noting for this clone: What it binds is not known.

V was trimmed by 4 bases and J by 7 bases, leaving 10 bases between them. Germline V gene lookup returns CDR1 SQVTM and CDR2 ANQGSEA. The CDR3 is made up of 11 amino acids. The TCR was taken from a woman aged 45-65 years in good health and CMV-seronegative. The sample comprised PBMCs. The rearrangement uses TRBV29-1 and TRBJ1-2; weak D call: TRBD1 (6 bases). CDR3 in DNA: TGCAGCGTTGCCGGGACATCTGGCTACACCTTC. The encoded protein is CSVAGTSGYTF. The variable domain in full, completed from reference TRBV29-1 and TRBJ1-2, reads SAVISQKPSRDICQRGTSLTIQCQVDSQVTMMFWYRQQPGQSLTLIATANQGSEATYESGFVIDKFPISRPNLTFSTLTVSNMSPEDSSIYLCSVAGTSGYTFGSGTRLTVV.